This TCR beta chain was recorded in a study of blood T cell repertoires in COVID-19. Assay used: immunoSEQ multiplex PCR; TCRdb lists only in-frame clones, some missing. This table holds over 200,000 clones, approximately 88% found once. Germline V gene lookup returns CDR1 SGHAT and CDR2 FQNNGV. The CDR3 covers 14 residues. Deletions cut 2 bases from V and 3 bases from J, with 8 bases between. The sequencing input was PBMCs or T cells enriched from blood (not recorded which). This TCR derives from a woman aged 25-40 years who had been exposed to COVID-19. This chain connects TRBV11-2 to TRBJ1-3, with D possibly being TRBD1 (5 bases). CDR3 sequence reads: CASSLRGFGNTIYF. CDR3 nucleotide sequence: TGTGCCAGCAGCTTACGGGGGTTTGGAAACACCATATATTTT.